The 27 T cell receptor beta chains below all came from one sample that was sequenced in a study of PD-L1 blockade in urothelial cancer. TCRdb keeps only in-frame clones here, not all; method: immunoSEQ multiplex PCR. This sample has 100,000 or so clones, with 70% to 85% found just once. The sample here was PBMCs, taken around atezolizumab (anti-PD-L1) treatment. The receptors shown here come from a man aged 50-59 years with urothelial cancer.

This chain connects TRBV6-5 to TRBJ1-4; TRBD1 aligns across 7 bases. The germline V gene has CDR1 MNHEY and CDR2 SVGAGI. The trim removed 0 bases at V and 8 bases at J, leaving 3 bases unmatched. This CDR3 is 14 amino acids long. The CDR3 loop reads CASSYSTGKEKLFF. In DNA form, the CDR3 reads TGTGCCAGCAGTTACTCGACAGGGAAGGAAAAACTGTTTTTT.

J is TRBJ1-1 and V is TRBV10-1; 8 nucleotides line up with TRBD1. Germline V gene lookup returns CDR1 WNHNN and CDR2 SYGVQD (reference sequence). Germline trimming cut 6 bases from V and 7 bases from J; bases unmatched to any gene: 1. CDR3 size: 11 residues. The CDR3 bases are TGCGCCAGCAGGGGGACAGGTGAAGCTTTCTTT. Translation: CASRGTGEAFF.

CDR3: CASSSTTQGANTEAFF. In DNA form, the CDR3 reads TGTGCCAGCAGCTCGACGACACAGGGGGCTAACACTGAAGCTTTCTTT. The chain carries TRBV7-9 and TRBJ1-1, with 9 bases lining up with TRBD1. Germline lookup yields CDR1 SEHNR and CDR2 FQNEAQ (reference sequence). Unmatched junction bases numbered 8, after V lost 4 bases and J lost 2 bases. The CDR3 sequence is 16 residues long.

The J gene is TRBJ2-7, the V gene TRBV7-9; 14 nucleotides align to TRBD2. Germline lookup yields CDR1 SEHNR and CDR2 FQNEAQ (reference sequence). This CDR3 region has 14 residues. The V gene end was trimmed by 4 bases and the J gene end by 9 bases; junction bases not matched to a gene: 5. The CDR3: CASSSGLAGDAQYF. The CDR3 bases are TGTGCCAGCAGCTCGGGACTAGCGGGAGATGCGCAGTACTTC.

The chain has TRBV7-3 and TRBJ2-7; 12 bases fit TRBD1. The V gene end was trimmed by 6 bases and the J gene end by 5 bases; junction bases not matched to a gene: 8. The CDR3 is 15 amino acids. Germline loops: CDR1 SGHTA, CDR2 FQGTGA. CDR3 bases: TGTGCCAGCAGTCAAGGGACAGGGGGCCACCACGAGCAGTACTTC. Its translation: CASSQGTGGHHEQYF.

This rearrangement joins TRBV6-6 to TRBJ2-1, with D maybe TRBD2 (7 bases). The CDR3 sequence is 14 residues long. Germline-derived CDR1 and CDR2 are MNHNY and SVGAGI (reference sequence). V was clipped by 4 bases and J by 14 bases, with 21 bases between them. The CDR3 DNA sequence: TGTGCCAGCAGTTCTAGGGGGACTACCGCAGTGGAGTTCTTC. This codes for CASSSRGTTAVEFF.

The chain carries TRBV27 and TRBJ1-4, with 7 bases matching TRBD1. The CDR3 loop spans 15 amino acids. The germline CDR1 and CDR2 sequences are MNHEY and SMNVEV (reference sequence). The V segment lost 5 bases and the J segment 7 bases; nucleotides outside the gene matches: 10. CDR3 nucleotides: TGTGCCAGCAGTCGCTCGACAGGGACGAGTGAAAAACTGTTTTTT. As protein: CASSRSTGTSEKLFF. Variable domain in full (rest from reference TRBV27 and TRBJ1-4): EAQVTQNPRYLITVTGKKLTVTCSQNMNHEYMSWYRQDPGLGLRQIYYSMNVEVTDKGDVPEGYKVSRKEKRNFPLILESPSPNQTSLYFCASSRSTGTSEKLFFGSGTQLSVL.

J is TRBJ2-2 and V is TRBV28; 7 bases are a match to TRBD2. The CDR3 has 14 residues. Germline CDR1 MDHEN, CDR2 SYDVKM. The ends lost 5 bases at V and 8 bases at J; junction bases unmatched: 8. CDR3 in DNA: TGTGCCAGCAGTAAGACTAGCCTGGTGGGGGAGCTGTTTTTT. It codes for CASSKTSLVGELFF.

The chain links TRBV5-5 to TRBJ1-4, with D possibly being TRBD1 (5 bases). Germline V CDR1 and CDR2: SGHKS, YYEKEE (reference sequence). V lost 5 bases and J 8 bases, leaving 13 bases between the germline ends. The CDR3 runs to 13 residues. The CDR3 DNA reads TGTGCCAGCAGTCAACGACAGTCCGAAAAACTGTTTTTT. Translated: CASSQRQSEKLFF.

The chain uses TRBV5-1 and TRBJ1-1; 7 bases line up with TRBD1. The CDR3 is 13 residues long. Unmatched junction bases numbered 6, after V lost 5 bases and J lost 5 bases. Germline assignment: CDR1 SGHRS and CDR2 YFSETQ. The CDR3 region is CASRFNRGTEAFF. The CDR3 DNA sequence: TGCGCCAGCAGATTTAACAGGGGAACTGAAGCTTTCTTT.

This rearrangement joins TRBV6-1 to TRBJ1-4; D call uncertain. Germline lookup yields CDR1 MNHNS and CDR2 SASEGT. The CDR3 spans 15 residues. The germline V and J ends were trimmed by 2 bases and 7 bases, with 14 bases remaining between them. The DNA for the CDR3 is TGTGCCAGCAGTGAACTCAGACACAACTCTGAAAAACTGTTTTTT. This codes for CASSELRHNSEKLFF.

The chain combines TRBV9 with TRBJ1-5, with 8 nucleotides matching TRBD1. CDR3 length: 16 amino acids. Germline CDR1 reads SGDLS; CDR2 reads YYNGEE. J was trimmed by 3 bases and V by 3 bases; bases with no gene match: 8. Written as DNA, the CDR3 is TGTGCCAGCAGCGCTGGGCAGGGGGCTTTCAATCAGCCCCAGCATTTT. Its protein is CASSAGQGAFNQPQHF.

The chain is built from TRBV28 and TRBJ1-1; D may be TRBD1 (6 bases). CDR1 MDHEN and CDR2 SYDVKM come from the germline V gene. Trimming took 5 bases from V and 6 from J, leaving 19 bases between them. The CDR3 spans 15 residues. The CDR3 region is CASSHAGGLVAEAFF. The CDR3, as DNA: TGTGCCAGCAGTCACGCGGGGGGGCTGGTAGCTGAAGCTTTCTTT. The complete variable domain, with remaining parts taken from reference TRBV28 and TRBJ1-1, reads DVKVTQSSRYLVKRTGEKVFLECVQDMDHENMFWYRQDPGLGLRLIYFSYDVKMKEKGDIPEGYSVSREKKERFSLILESASTNQTSMYLCASSHAGGLVAEAFFGQGTRLTVV.

V is TRBV30 and J is TRBJ2-5; the match to TRBD1 covers 8 bases. Germline CDR1 is GTSNPN and CDR2 is SVGIG (reference sequence). V trimming: 4 bases; J trimming: 2 bases; junction bases outside the gene matches: 3. The length of the CDR3 is 13 residues. Written as DNA, the CDR3 is TGTGCCTGGAACGGACAGGGACAAGAGACCCAGTACTTC. Protein product: CAWNGQGQETQYF. The whole variable domain, remainder taken from reference TRBV30 and TRBJ2-5, is SQTIHQWPATLVQPVGSPLSLECTVEGTSNPNLYWYRQAAGRGLQLLFYSVGIGQISSEVPQNLSASRPQDRQFILSSKKLLLSDSGFYLCAWNGQGQETQYFGPGTRLLVL.

The DNA of the CDR3 is TGTGCCAGCAGTTACGGCTGGGGCCGGAACACTGAAGCTTTCTTT. Its protein is CASSYGWGRNTEAFF. The J gene is TRBJ1-1, the V gene TRBV6-5, with D possibly TRBD1 on 5 matching bases. The germline V gene has CDR1 MNHEY and CDR2 SVGAGI. CDR3 length equals 15 residues. The V gene lost 2 bases and the J gene lost 1 base, with 11 bases spanning the gap.

In this sample, this clone turned up a few times. The chain is built from TRBV18 and TRBJ1-2; the D gene is possibly TRBD1 (6 bases). V lost 2 bases and J 2 bases, leaving 9 bases between the germline ends. Germline V CDR1 and CDR2: KGHSH, LQKENI. The CDR3 spans 14 residues. CDR3 DNA: TGTGCCAGCTCACCAATGGACAGAAACTATGGCTACACCTTC. Protein: CASSPMDRNYGYTF.

Worth noting for this clone: A read error may produce the germline difference seen at one junction end. This chain connects TRBV7-2 to TRBJ2-1; a possible D gene is TRBD1 (5 bases). Germline values: CDR1 SGHTA, CDR2 FQGNSA. The length of the CDR3 is 12 residues. CDR3 DNA sequence: TGTGCCAGCAGCTTATTGGAACTCAAAGGGGTCTTC. It translates to CASSLLELKGVF.

The chain combines TRBV7-9 with TRBJ2-1, with D possibly TRBD2 on 5 matching bases. The CDR3 runs 12 residues. V dropped 5 bases and J dropped 5 bases, with 7 bases sitting between them. The germline gives CDR1 SEHNR, CDR2 FQNEAQ (reference sequence). The CDR3 nucleotides are TGTGCCAGCAGCGTACTAGACAATGAGCAGTTCTTC. Translating it yields CASSVLDNEQFF.

V gene TRBV4-2 combines with J gene TRBJ2-1; TRBD2 is a possible D gene (5 bases). Germline V gene sequence: CDR1 LGHNA, CDR2 YNFKEQ. This CDR3 has 12 residues. Trimming took off 6 bases at V and 9 bases at J, with 12 bases between the two ends. CDR3 bases: TGTGCCAGCAGGCCGGGGTTGGGTGAGCAGTTCTTC. Its protein product is CASRPGLGEQFF.

This rearrangement joins TRBV18 to TRBJ2-7, with a tentative D call TRBD2 (6 bases). This CDR3 has 13 residues. CDR1 is KGHSH, CDR2 LQKENI, per germline. Deletions cut 4 bases from V and 5 bases from J, with 12 bases between. CDR3 sequence: CASSQGGGNEQYF. The DNA for the CDR3 is TGTGCCAGCTCACAAGGTGGAGGGAACGAGCAGTACTTC.

V is TRBV27 and J is TRBJ1-4; 10 bases agree with TRBD1. The CDR3 is 14 residues long. The V and J ends lost 6 bases and 7 bases, in that order; junction bases with no gene match: 5. Per germline, CDR1 MNHEY and CDR2 SMNVEV (reference sequence). The CDR3 loop reads CASSDRGRPEKLFF. The CDR3 DNA reads TGTGCCAGCAGCGACAGGGGGCGACCTGAAAAACTGTTTTTT.

This clone was seen a single time. The V gene is TRBV5-6, the J gene TRBJ2-1, with D possibly TRBD2 on 6 matching bases. The CDR3 runs 14 residues. In germline, CDR1 is SGHDT, CDR2 YYEEEE. Trimming removed 7 bases from V and 0 bases from J, with 11 bases in between. CDR3: CASLRRGSYNEQFF. DNA for the CDR3: TGTGCCAGCTTGCGGAGGGGCTCCTACAATGAGCAGTTCTTC.

CDR3 sequence reads: CASSSSGLNTDTQYF. The CDR3, as DNA: TGTGCCAGCAGCTCCAGCGGGCTTAACACAGATACGCAGTATTTT. The V gene is TRBV7-3, the J gene TRBJ2-3; a possible D gene is TRBD2 (6 bases). V gave up 4 bases and J gave up 2 bases, with 13 bases separating them. Per germline, CDR1 SGHTA and CDR2 FQGTGA. The CDR3 is made up of 15 amino acids.

J is TRBJ2-2 and V is TRBV11-2, with 10 bases fitting TRBD2. The CDR3 spans 15 residues. The trim removed 2 bases at V and 6 bases at J, leaving 3 bases unmatched. CDR1 and CDR2 from the germline V gene are SGHAT and FQNNGV. CDR3 loop: CASSLRLAGAGELFF. The DNA for the CDR3 is TGTGCCAGCAGCTTACGACTAGCGGGTGCCGGGGAGCTGTTTTTT.

The chain couples TRBV18 to TRBJ2-1, with TRBD2 identical over 10 bases. This CDR3 is 14 amino acids long. From germline, CDR1 is KGHSH and CDR2 LQKENI. V dropped 3 bases and J dropped 7; count of bases not matched to a gene: 3. CDR3 sequence: CASSPGLARNEQFF. The CDR3 bases are TGTGCCAGCTCACCGGGACTAGCGAGAAATGAGCAGTTCTTC.

This clone came up once. V and J are TRBV5-1 and TRBJ1-6; perhaps TRBD1 as D (6 bases). Germline V gene sequence: CDR1 SGHRS, CDR2 YFSETQ. The CDR3 loop spans 16 amino acids. V was trimmed by 0 bases and J by 6 bases, leaving 13 bases between them. The CDR3 DNA reads TGCGCCAGCAGCTTGGGTTCCAGGGGTACTAATTCACCCCTCCACTTT. It is translated as CASSLGSRGTNSPLHF. The full variable domain, rest sourced from reference TRBV5-1 and TRBJ1-6, is KAGVTQTPRYLIKTRGQQVTLSCSPISGHRSVSWYQQTPGQGLQFLFEYFSETQRNKGNFPGRFSGRQFSNSRSEMNVSTLELGDSALYLCASSLGSRGTNSPLHFGNGTRLTVT.

The V gene is TRBV15, the J gene TRBJ2-1; 12 bases are a match to TRBD2. J gave up 2 bases and V 4 bases, and 3 bases lay outside the gene matches. Germline V lookup: CDR1 LNHNV, CDR2 YYDKDF (reference sequence). The CDR3 is made up of 16 amino acids. CDR3 protein: CATSTGLAGAYNEQFF. The CDR3 bases are TGTGCCACCAGCACGGGACTAGCGGGTGCCTACAATGAGCAGTTCTTC.